Listed here are 28 T cell receptor beta chains from one sample, sequenced in a study of graft-versus-host responses after intestinal transplantation (dated by TCRdb to the early 2020s). Library preparation employed the immunoSEQ multiplex PCR assay. Not all clones reach the TCRdb copy of this immuneACCESS table, which keeps in-frame sequences only. Checked studies attribute under half of the gap to unresolved V genes and leave the rest unexplained. The sample table records around 88,000 clones; 83% of these occur just once. The top ten constitute about a sixth of the sample. The time point label, as the study defines it: cells obtained before transplantation from donor or recipient. Their specific antigens are unknown. Sequenced material: unstimulated CD8+ T cells sorted from spleen or lymph node cells, taken before intestinal transplant. The receptor source for this set is a human donor who received an intestinal transplant.

The chain links TRBV29-1 to TRBJ2-1, with 7 positions matching TRBD1. Germline loops: CDR1 SQVTM, CDR2 ANQGSEA. The CDR3 covers 14 residues. V lost 2 bases, J lost 3 bases, and 4 bases stayed unmatched. This CDR3 reads CSVESGTDYNEQFF. In nucleotides, the CDR3 is TGCAGCGTTGAATCCGGGACAGACTACAATGAGCAGTTCTTC.

In this sample, this clone turned up once. The gene calls are TRBV5-4 and TRBJ1-2; TRBD1 agrees at 8 bases. Germline V gene data show CDR1 as SGHNT and CDR2 as YYREEE (reference sequence). V gave up 4 bases and J gave up 7 bases; unmatched junction bases: 15. This CDR3 spans 16 amino acids. DNA for the CDR3: TGTGCCAGCAGCCATCCGACAGGGGCCTCCCTATCTGGCTACACCTTC. This encodes CASSHPTGASLSGYTF.

The rearrangement links TRBV28 to TRBJ1-5; 9 bases are a match to TRBD1. Germline loops: CDR1 MDHEN, CDR2 SYDVKM. With V trimmed by 7 bases and J by 1 base, 5 bases remained unmatched. The CDR3 totals 15 residues. The CDR3 DNA reads TGTGCCAGCATTTACAGGGGGCTCAGCAATCAGCCCCAGCATTTT. Translation: CASIYRGLSNQPQHF. The variable domain in full, completed from reference TRBV28 and TRBJ1-5, reads DVKVTQSSRYLVKRTGEKVFLECVQDMDHENMFWYRQDPGLGLRLIYFSYDVKMKEKGDIPEGYSVSREKKERFSLILESASTNQTSMYLCASIYRGLSNQPQHFGDGTRLSIL.

This sequence joins TRBV7-6 and TRBJ2-5; D possibly corresponds to TRBD1 (7 bases). The better agreement between TRBJ2-7 and the DNA end casts doubt on the J call. The germline V gene has CDR1 SGHVS and CDR2 FNYEAQ. The CDR3 extends over 16 amino acids. The CDR3 nucleotides read TGTGCCAGCAGCTTAGATGGAGGGGGCACGACCTACGAGCAGTACTTC. This gives the protein CASSLDGGGTTYEQYF.

The chain is built from TRBV9 and TRBJ2-2, with 9 bases identical to TRBD2. In germline, CDR1 is SGDLS, CDR2 YYNGEE. The V and J ends lost 2 bases and 1 base, in that order; junction bases with no gene match: 6. The CDR3 has 17 residues. The CDR3 bases are TGTGCCAGCAGCGTCCTCGATAGCGGGGGGAACACCGGGGAGCTGTTTTTT. Its translation is CASSVLDSGGNTGELFF. The whole variable domain, filled in from reference TRBV9 and TRBJ2-2, reads DSGVTQTPKHLITATGQRVTLRCSPRSGDLSVYWYQQSLDQGLQFLIQYYNGEERAKGNILERFSAQQFPDLHSELNLSSLELGDSALYFCASSVLDSGGNTGELFFGEGSRLTVL.

This clone came up once. V gene TRBV27 combines with J gene TRBJ2-7; weak D call: TRBD1 (5 bases). Germline CDR1 is MNHEY and CDR2 is SMNVEV (reference sequence). The CDR3 has 12 amino acids. Trimming removed 10 bases at V and 0 bases at J, with 10 bases between. CDR3 protein: CATGDSSYEQYF. Here the CDR3 DNA reads TGTGCCACAGGAGACAGCTCCTACGAGCAGTACTTC.

The J gene is TRBJ2-1, the V gene TRBV6-5, with TRBD2 identical over 7 bases. After removal of 6 bases from V and 5 bases from J, the junction contained 10 bases not matched to a gene. Per the germline V gene, CDR1 is MNHEY and CDR2 is SVGAGI. The CDR3 is made up of 15 amino acids. CDR3 sequence: CASRPTWGRDNEQFF. CDR3 in DNA: TGTGCCAGCAGACCGACATGGGGGAGGGACAATGAGCAGTTCTTC.

This clone was recorded once. The genes are TRBV7-9 and TRBJ2-3, with no clear D. The CDR3 totals 14 residues. Germline values: CDR1 SEHNR, CDR2 FQNEAQ (reference sequence). V lost 5 bases, J lost 1 base, and 10 bases lay in between. In DNA, the CDR3 is TGTGCCAGCAGCCCAGTAGTACGCACAGATACGCAGTATTTT. This encodes CASSPVVRTDTQYF.

This rearrangement joins TRBV11-1 to TRBJ2-1, with 7 bases lining up with TRBD1. The V gene's germline CDR1 is SGHAT and CDR2 FQDESV (reference sequence). The V and J ends lost 5 bases and 3 bases, in that order; junction bases with no gene match: 16. This CDR3 comprises 18 residues. The DNA of the CDR3 is TGTGCCAGCAGCCTCAGACAGACAGGGTGGGCACTCTACAATGAGCAGTTCTTC. Translation: CASSLRQTGWALYNEQFF.

This clone has only a few counts. The same CDR3 can be traced to other DNA sequences in this sample. This chain connects TRBV6-4 to TRBJ2-3, with D possibly being TRBD2 (6 bases). Trimming removed 4 bases from V and 0 bases from J, with 8 bases in between. Germline V gene lookup returns CDR1 MRHNA and CDR2 SNTAGT. CDR3 length equals 14 residues. This chain's CDR3 is CASSAGTSTDTQYF. The CDR3 DNA reads TGTGCCAGCAGTGCCGGGACTAGCACAGATACGCAGTATTTT.

The chain has TRBV5-4 and TRBJ1-3; a possible D gene is TRBD1 (5 bases). This CDR3 region has 13 residues. Deletions cut 5 bases from V and 8 bases from J, with 14 bases between. Germline CDR1 is SGHNT and CDR2 is YYREEE (reference sequence). CDR3 sequence reads: CASSHDRADTIYF. DNA of the CDR3: TGTGCCAGCAGTCATGACAGAGCGGACACCATATATTTT.

The chain combines TRBV19 with TRBJ1-5, with 9 bases aligning to TRBD1. CDR1 is LNHDA, CDR2 SQIVND, per germline (reference sequence). The CDR3 is 14 residues long. The junction had 5 bases not matched to a gene; V was cut back by 5 bases and J by 6 bases. The CDR3 region is CASSPGTGTQPQHF. Here the CDR3 DNA reads TGTGCCAGTAGTCCCGGGACAGGGACTCAGCCCCAGCATTTT.

This clone was seen only once. The rearrangement uses TRBV5-1 and TRBJ1-4, with unresolved D. Germline CDR1 and CDR2: SGHRS and YFSETQ. The CDR3 length is 14 residues. The germline V and J ends were trimmed by 1 base and 3 bases, with 7 bases remaining between them. In DNA form, the CDR3 reads TGCGCCAGCAGCTTGTTAGGAGCTAATGAAAAACTGTTTTTT. Amino acids: CASSLLGANEKLFF.

The chain is built from TRBV9 and TRBJ2-1; D is uncertain. CDR3 length: 12 amino acids. The germline V gene has CDR1 SGDLS and CDR2 YYNGEE. V was trimmed by 4 bases and J by 3 bases, leaving 5 bases between them. The CDR3 loop reads CASSRYYNEQFF. DNA of the CDR3: TGTGCCAGCAGCCGCTACTACAATGAGCAGTTCTTC.

The chain joins TRBV19 to TRBJ2-7, with 7 bases fitting TRBD2. This CDR3 has 15 residues. The germline gives CDR1 LNHDA, CDR2 SQIVND (reference sequence). Trimming took 1 base from V and 6 from J; bases not matched to a gene: 9. Here the CDR3 reads CASSIVRGSSLEQYF. The CDR3 nucleotides are TGTGCCAGTAGTATAGTTCGCGGGAGCTCCCTCGAGCAGTACTTC.

The chain recombines TRBV7-3 with TRBJ2-5, with no clear D. TRBJ2-7 matches the DNA end more closely, so the J call is doubtful. This CDR3 comprises 11 residues. Per the germline V gene, CDR1 is SGHTA and CDR2 is FQGTGA. Here the CDR3 DNA reads TGTGCCAGCAGCTTAAACTACGAGCAGTACTTC. It codes for CASSLNYEQYF.

This clone was recorded only once. V is TRBV11-2 and J is TRBJ2-3, with 7 bases aligning to TRBD2. J lost 2 bases, V lost 4 bases, and 9 bases had no gene match. Germline lookup yields CDR1 SGHAT and CDR2 FQNNGV. The CDR3 consists of 16 residues. This chain's CDR3 is CASSSAREVPTDTQYF. CDR3 in DNA: TGTGCCAGCAGCTCCGCTCGGGAGGTCCCCACAGATACGCAGTATTTT.

The chain combines TRBV6-5 with TRBJ1-1; D is unresolved. Germline V lookup: CDR1 MNHEY, CDR2 SVGAGI. The CDR3 covers 13 residues. V shed 6 bases and J shed 1 base, with 9 bases lying between them. CDR3 sequence reads: CASRYTANTEAFF. DNA for the CDR3: TGTGCCAGCAGATACACAGCGAACACTGAAGCTTTCTTT.

The V gene is TRBV7-6, the J gene TRBJ2-3; weak D call: TRBD2 (7 bases). V was shortened by 0 bases and J by 2 bases, with 12 bases between the two germline ends. Per the germline V gene, CDR1 is SGHVS and CDR2 is FNYEAQ. The CDR3 sequence is 16 residues long. The CDR3: CASSLALGGATDTQYF. CDR3 in DNA: TGTGCCAGCAGCTTAGCGCTGGGGGGGGCCACAGATACGCAGTATTTT.

V is TRBV9 and J is TRBJ2-3; the D call may be TRBD1 or TRBD2 (5 bases each). CDR1 is SGDLS, CDR2 YYNGEE, per germline. This CDR3 is built from 13 residues. Trimming removed 3 bases at V and 6 bases at J, with 11 bases between. CDR3 residues: CASSEGWGDTQYF. In DNA form, the CDR3 reads TGTGCCAGCAGCGAAGGGTGGGGGGATACGCAGTATTTT.

The J gene is TRBJ2-7, the V gene TRBV30, with D perhaps matching TRBD2 (6 bases). The CDR3 length is 14 residues. V shed 4 bases and J shed 3 bases, with 16 bases lying between them. Germline V gene sequence: CDR1 GTSNPN, CDR2 SVGIG (reference sequence). CDR3 nucleotides: TGTGCCTGGAAGTGGGCCCCGGGGGACTACGAGCAGTACTTC. Its translation: CAWKWAPGDYEQYF.

This chain links TRBV10-1 with TRBJ2-2, with D possibly being TRBD1 (6 bases). The germline CDR1 and CDR2 sequences are WNHNN and SYGVQD (reference sequence). V was clipped by 7 bases and J by 4 bases, with 13 bases between them. The CDR3 is 14 amino acids. The CDR3 DNA reads TGCGCCAGCACCCCAGGGGTGAGCACCGGGGAGCTGTTTTTT. Encoded protein: CASTPGVSTGELFF.

V is TRBV29-1 and J is TRBJ2-1; 8 nucleotides align to TRBD2. The CDR3 has 13 residues. Losses at the gene ends were 6 bases for V and 2 bases for J; bases not matched to a gene: 3. Looked up from germline, CDR1 is SQVTM and CDR2 is ANQGSEA. This CDR3 reads CSVSGGPYNEQFF. The CDR3 DNA follows: TGCAGCGTCAGCGGGGGCCCCTACAATGAGCAGTTCTTC.

The chain links TRBV9 to TRBJ2-5; D is possibly TRBD1 (6 bases). This CDR3 spans 15 amino acids. V was shortened by 3 bases and J by 2 bases, with 14 bases between the two germline ends. Germline CDR1 is SGDLS and CDR2 is YYNGEE. The CDR3 spells CASSATGIPQETQYF. The CDR3 coding sequence is TGTGCCAGCAGCGCTACAGGGATCCCTCAAGAGACCCAGTACTTC.

The CDR3 bases are TGTGCCAGCAGCCCAACGGTGGGGGGTGAGCAGTTCTTC. Translation gives CASSPTVGGEQFF. The chain employs TRBV9 and TRBJ2-1; tentative D call: TRBD2 (6 bases). The CDR3 length is 13 residues. Looked up from germline, CDR1 is SGDLS and CDR2 is YYNGEE. Trimming shortened V by 4 bases and J by 9 bases, and 14 bases separated the two germline ends.

This chain joins TRBV6-5 and TRBJ2-7; the match to TRBD1 covers 9 bases. The ends lost 6 bases at V and 6 bases at J; junction bases unmatched: 12. The germline V gene encodes CDR1 MNHEY and CDR2 SVGAGI. CDR3 size: 15 residues. The CDR3, as DNA: TGTGCCAGCAGACCGAACAGGGGGCGAAAATGCGAGCAGTACTTC. Its protein product is CASRPNRGRKCEQYF.

The chain has TRBV4-1 and TRBJ1-2; D not certain. The CDR3 has 16 residues. Germline CDR1 MGHRA, CDR2 YSYEKL. The ends were cut back, 0 bases at V and 0 bases at J, with 11 bases in the middle. Here the CDR3 reads CASSQEVVRPNYGYTF. As DNA, the CDR3 is TGCGCCAGCAGCCAAGAGGTAGTCAGGCCTAACTATGGCTACACCTTC.

The genes are TRBV7-3 and TRBJ2-3; D might be TRBD2 (6 bases). This CDR3 has 16 amino acids. Trimming cost V 2 bases and J 1 base, with 13 bases left between them. Germline V gene data show CDR1 as SGHTA and CDR2 as FQGTGA. This chain's CDR3 is CASSLGGRGGTDTQYF. In DNA form, the CDR3 reads TGTGCCAGCAGCTTAGGAGGGAGAGGAGGCACAGATACGCAGTATTTT.